The 4 T cell receptor beta chains below all came from one sample that was sequenced in a study of response to subunit inactivated influenza vaccine. One entry per CDR3 protein results from TCRdb running MiXCR on the RT-PCR reads. The table has 280,000 or so distinct CDR3 sequences, about a fifth seen once. This material consisted of PBMCs from blood, taken less than 22 months after vaccination. These receptors were obtained from a man between 50 and 70 years old who received an inactivated influenza vaccine.

The V call is TRBV11-2, the J call TRBJ2-1; 9 bases fit TRBD2. This CDR3 region has 16 residues. V lost 5 bases, J lost 5 bases, and 10 bases stayed unmatched. The germline gives CDR1 SGHAT, CDR2 FQNNGV. CDR3 nucleotide sequence: TGTGCCAGCAGCGCGGGAGCGGGGGGCGCACACAATGAGCAGTTCTTC. Encoded protein: CASSAGAGGAHNEQFF.

This clonotype was detected only a few times. The chain has TRBV5-1 and TRBJ1-2, with 7 bases lining up with TRBD1. The V gene end was trimmed by 2 bases and the J gene end by 5 bases; junction bases not matched to a gene: 12. CDR1 is SGHRS, CDR2 YFSETQ, per germline. The CDR3 is 16 amino acids. CDR3 in amino acids: CASSFGTDRIVYGYTF. For the CDR3, the DNA is TGCGCCAGCAGCTTCGGGACAGATAGGATTGTTTATGGCTACACCTTC.

This clonotype was seen a handful of times. The CDR3 DNA reads TGTGCCAGCAGTTTAGAAGCCCCCAGCTACAATGAGCAGTTCTTC. Protein: CASSLEAPSYNEQFF. The chain has TRBV12-3 or TRBV12-4 and TRBJ2-1; the D is unclear. The germline V and J ends were trimmed by 1 base and 3 bases, with 10 bases remaining between them. This CDR3 has 15 residues.

This clonotype was seen repeatedly, ten times or more. This sequence joins TRBV20-1 and TRBJ1-1, with a weak D call TRBD1 (5 bases). V lost 8 bases and J 0 bases, leaving 19 bases between the germline ends. Per the germline V gene, CDR1 is DFQATT and CDR2 is SNEGSKA (reference sequence). The CDR3 spans 15 residues. In DNA form, the CDR3 reads TGCAGTACGTTGGGCGGGACGGCTATGAACACTGAAGCTTTCTTT. Protein: CSTLGGTAMNTEAFF.